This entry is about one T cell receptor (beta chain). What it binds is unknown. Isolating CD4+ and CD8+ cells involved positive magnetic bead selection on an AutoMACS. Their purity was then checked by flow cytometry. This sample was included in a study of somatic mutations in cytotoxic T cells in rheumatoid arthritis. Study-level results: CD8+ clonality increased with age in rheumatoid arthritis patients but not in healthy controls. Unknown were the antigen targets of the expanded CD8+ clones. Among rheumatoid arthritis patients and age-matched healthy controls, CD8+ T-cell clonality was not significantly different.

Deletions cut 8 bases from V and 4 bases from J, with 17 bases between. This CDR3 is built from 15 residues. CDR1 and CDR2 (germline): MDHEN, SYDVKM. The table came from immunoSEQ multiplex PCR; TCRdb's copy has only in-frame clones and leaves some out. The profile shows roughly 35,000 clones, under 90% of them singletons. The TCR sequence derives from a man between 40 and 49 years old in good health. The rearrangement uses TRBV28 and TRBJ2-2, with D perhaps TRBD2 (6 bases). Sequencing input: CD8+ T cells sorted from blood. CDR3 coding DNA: TGTGCCAGCGACACGACGGGGGTCGGCACCGGGGAGCTGTTTTTT. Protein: CASDTTGVGTGELFF.